This T cell receptor (beta chain) was found in a study of blood T cell repertoires in COVID-19. Study at large: Whether acute or convalescent, the COVID-19 samples came from the United States, Italy and Spain. Sources were T cells, B-cell-depleted T cells, or PBMCs; the material itself was cDNA or gDNA.

The CDR3 is 17 amino acids. Germline CDR1 is SGDLS and CDR2 is YYNGEE. J lost 1 base, V lost 2 bases, and 8 bases had no gene match. In the original analysis: Estimation of nucleated cell counts relied on the amplification of reference gene primers. TCRdb keeps only in-frame clones here, not all; method: immunoSEQ multiplex PCR. V and J calls and clone size are given by that table; D and trimming were obtained from the DNA. The profile covers about 130,000 clones, with around four fifths appearing a single time and about 10% taken by the ten largest. This receptor was identified in a man aged 55-75 years who had recovered from COVID-19. The chain has TRBV9 and TRBJ2-1; 8 nucleotides match TRBD2. Material for sequencing was peripheral blood. The CDR3 region is CASSVMSAGASYNEQFF. The DNA of the CDR3 is TGTGCCAGCAGCGTGATGTCAGCGGGGGCATCCTACAATGAGCAGTTCTTC.